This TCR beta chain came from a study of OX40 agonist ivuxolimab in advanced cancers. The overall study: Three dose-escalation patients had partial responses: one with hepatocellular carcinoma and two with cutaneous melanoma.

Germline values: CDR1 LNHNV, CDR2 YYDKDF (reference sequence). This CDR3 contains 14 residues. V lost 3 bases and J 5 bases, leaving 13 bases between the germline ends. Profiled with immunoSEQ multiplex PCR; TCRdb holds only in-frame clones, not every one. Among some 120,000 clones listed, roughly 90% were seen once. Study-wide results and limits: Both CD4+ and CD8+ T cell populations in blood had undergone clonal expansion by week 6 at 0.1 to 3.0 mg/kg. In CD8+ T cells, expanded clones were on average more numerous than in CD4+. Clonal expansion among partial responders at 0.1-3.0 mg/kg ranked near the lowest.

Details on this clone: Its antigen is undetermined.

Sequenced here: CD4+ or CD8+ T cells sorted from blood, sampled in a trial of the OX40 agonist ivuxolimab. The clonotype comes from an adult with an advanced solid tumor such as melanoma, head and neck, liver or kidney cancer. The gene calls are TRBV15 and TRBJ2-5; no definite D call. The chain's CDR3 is CATSSPRRRETQYF. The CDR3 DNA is TGTGCCACCAGCAGCCCGCGCAGGCGGGAGACCCAGTACTTC. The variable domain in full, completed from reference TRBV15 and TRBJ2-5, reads DAMVIQNPRYQVTQFGKPVTLSCSQTLNHNVMYWYQQKSSQAPKLLFHYYDKDFNNEADTPDNFQSRRPNTSFCFLDIRSPGLGDTAMYLCATSSPRRRETQYFGPGTRLLVL.